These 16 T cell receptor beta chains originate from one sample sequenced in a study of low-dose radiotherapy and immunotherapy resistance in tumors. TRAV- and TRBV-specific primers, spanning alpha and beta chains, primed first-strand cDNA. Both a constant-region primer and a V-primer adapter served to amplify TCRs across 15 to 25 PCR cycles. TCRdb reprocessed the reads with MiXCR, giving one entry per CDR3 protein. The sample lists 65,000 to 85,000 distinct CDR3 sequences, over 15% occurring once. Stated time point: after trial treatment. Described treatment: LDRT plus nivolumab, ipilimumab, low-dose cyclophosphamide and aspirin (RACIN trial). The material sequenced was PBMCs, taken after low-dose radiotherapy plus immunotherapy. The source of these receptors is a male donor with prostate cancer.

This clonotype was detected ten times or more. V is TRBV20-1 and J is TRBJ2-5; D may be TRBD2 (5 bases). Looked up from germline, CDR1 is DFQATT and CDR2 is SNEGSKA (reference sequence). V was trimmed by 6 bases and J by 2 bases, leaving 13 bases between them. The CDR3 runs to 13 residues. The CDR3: CSAELDSQETQYF. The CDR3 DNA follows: TGCAGTGCCGAACTGGACTCTCAAGAGACCCAGTACTTC.

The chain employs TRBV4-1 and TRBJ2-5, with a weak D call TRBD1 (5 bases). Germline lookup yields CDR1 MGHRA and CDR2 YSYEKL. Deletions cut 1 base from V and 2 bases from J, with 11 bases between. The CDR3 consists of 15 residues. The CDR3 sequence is CASSQAPTAQETQYF. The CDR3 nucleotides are TGCGCCAGCAGCCAAGCCCCGACAGCACAAGAGACCCAGTACTTC.

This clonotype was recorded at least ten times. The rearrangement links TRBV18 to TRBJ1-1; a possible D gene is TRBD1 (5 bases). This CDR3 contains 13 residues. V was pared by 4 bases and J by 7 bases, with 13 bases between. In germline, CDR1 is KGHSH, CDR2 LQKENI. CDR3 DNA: TGTGCCAGCTCACGAGCGGCCGACAGTGAAGCTTTCTTT. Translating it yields CASSRAADSEAFF.

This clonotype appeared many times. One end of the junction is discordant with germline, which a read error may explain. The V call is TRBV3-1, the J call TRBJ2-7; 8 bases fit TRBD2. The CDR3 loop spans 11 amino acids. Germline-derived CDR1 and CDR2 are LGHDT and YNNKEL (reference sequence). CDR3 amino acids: CASSQGREVSF. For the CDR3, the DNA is TGTGCCAGCAGCCAAGGGCGGGAGGTCTCCTTC.

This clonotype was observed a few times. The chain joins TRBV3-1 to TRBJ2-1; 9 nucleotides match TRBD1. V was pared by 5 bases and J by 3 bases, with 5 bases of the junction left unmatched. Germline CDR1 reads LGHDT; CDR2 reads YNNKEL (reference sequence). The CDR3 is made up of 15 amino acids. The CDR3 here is CASSALTGGYNEQFF. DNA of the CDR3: TGTGCCAGCAGCGCCCTGACAGGGGGCTACAATGAGCAGTTCTTC.

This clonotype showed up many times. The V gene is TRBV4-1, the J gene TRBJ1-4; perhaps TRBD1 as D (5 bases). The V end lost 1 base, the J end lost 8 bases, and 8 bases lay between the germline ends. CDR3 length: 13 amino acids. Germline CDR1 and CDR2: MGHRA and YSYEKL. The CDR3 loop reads CASSQGQWEKLFF. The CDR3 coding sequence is TGCGCCAGCAGCCAAGGACAGTGGGAAAAACTGTTTTTT.

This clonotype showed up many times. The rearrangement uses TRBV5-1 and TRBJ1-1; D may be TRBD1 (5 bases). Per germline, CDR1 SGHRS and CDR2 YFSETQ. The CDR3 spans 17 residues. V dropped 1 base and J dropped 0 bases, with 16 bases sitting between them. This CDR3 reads CASSLSGSWGMNTEAFF. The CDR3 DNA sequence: TGCGCCAGCAGCTTGTCAGGGTCTTGGGGGATGAACACTGAAGCTTTCTTT.

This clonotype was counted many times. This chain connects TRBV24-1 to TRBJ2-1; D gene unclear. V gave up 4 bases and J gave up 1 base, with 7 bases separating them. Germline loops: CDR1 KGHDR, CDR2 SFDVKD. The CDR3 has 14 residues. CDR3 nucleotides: TGTGCCACCAGTGAGGGTCCTTCCTACAATGAGCAGTTCTTC. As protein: CATSEGPSYNEQFF.

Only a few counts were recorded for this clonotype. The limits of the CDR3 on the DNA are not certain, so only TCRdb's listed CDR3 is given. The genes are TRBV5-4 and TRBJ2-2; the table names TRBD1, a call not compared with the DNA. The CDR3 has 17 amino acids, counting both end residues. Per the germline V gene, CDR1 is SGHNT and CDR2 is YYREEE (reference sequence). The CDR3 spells CASSSSGGGNTGELFFF.

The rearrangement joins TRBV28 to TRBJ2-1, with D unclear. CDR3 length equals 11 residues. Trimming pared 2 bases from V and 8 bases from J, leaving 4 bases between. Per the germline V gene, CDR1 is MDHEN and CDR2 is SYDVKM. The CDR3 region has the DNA TGTGCCAGCAGTTTACGGGATGAGCAGTTCTTC. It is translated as CASSLRDEQFF.

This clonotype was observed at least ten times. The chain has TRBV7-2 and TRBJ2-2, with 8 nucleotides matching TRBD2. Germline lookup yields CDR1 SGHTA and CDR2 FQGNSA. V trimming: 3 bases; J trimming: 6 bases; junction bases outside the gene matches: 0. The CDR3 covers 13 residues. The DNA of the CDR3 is TGTGCCAGCAGCTTCGGGGGGGCCGGGGAGCTGTTTTTT. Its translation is CASSFGGAGELFF.

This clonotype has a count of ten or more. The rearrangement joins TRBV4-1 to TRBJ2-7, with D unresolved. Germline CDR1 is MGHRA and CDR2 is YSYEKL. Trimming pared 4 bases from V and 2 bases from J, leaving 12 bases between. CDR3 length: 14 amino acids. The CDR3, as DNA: TGCGCCAGCAGCCCCTCGGACGTAGCCTACGAGCAGTACTTC. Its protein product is CASSPSDVAYEQYF.

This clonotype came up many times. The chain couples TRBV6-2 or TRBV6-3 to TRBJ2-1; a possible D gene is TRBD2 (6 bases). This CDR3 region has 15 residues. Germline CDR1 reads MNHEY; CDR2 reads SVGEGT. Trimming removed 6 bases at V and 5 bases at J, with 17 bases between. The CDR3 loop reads CASRFGGLLNNEQFF. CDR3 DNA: TGTGCCAGCAGGTTTGGGGGACTTTTAAACAATGAGCAGTTCTTC.

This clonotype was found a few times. As DNA, the CDR3 is TGCGCCAGCAGACAGGGGACTAGCGGGTTCACAGATACGCAGTATTTT. Its protein product is CASRQGTSGFTDTQYF. This rearrangement joins TRBV5-1 to TRBJ2-3, with 12 bases aligning to TRBD2. The CDR3 totals 16 residues. V lost 5 bases and J lost 2; bases outside the gene matches: 6. Germline loops: CDR1 SGHRS, CDR2 YFSETQ.

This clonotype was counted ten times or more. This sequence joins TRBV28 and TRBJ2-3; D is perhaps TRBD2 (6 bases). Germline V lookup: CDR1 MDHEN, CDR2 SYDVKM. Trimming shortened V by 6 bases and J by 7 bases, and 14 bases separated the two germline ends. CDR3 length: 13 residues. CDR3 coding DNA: TGTGCCAGCAGCCGGGACTCAATAAATACGCAGTATTTT. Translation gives CASSRDSINTQYF.

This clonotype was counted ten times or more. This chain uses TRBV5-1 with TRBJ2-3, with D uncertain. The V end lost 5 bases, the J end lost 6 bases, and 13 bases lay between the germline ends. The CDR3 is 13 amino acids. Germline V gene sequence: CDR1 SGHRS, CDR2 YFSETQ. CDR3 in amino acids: CASRLSLMDTQYF. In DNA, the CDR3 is TGCGCCAGCAGGCTTTCTCTGATGGATACGCAGTATTTT. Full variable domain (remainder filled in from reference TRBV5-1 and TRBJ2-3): KAGVTQTPRYLIKTRGQQVTLSCSPISGHRSVSWYQQTPGQGLQFLFEYFSETQRNKGNFPGRFSGRQFSNSRSEMNVSTLELGDSALYLCASRLSLMDTQYFGPGTRLTVL.